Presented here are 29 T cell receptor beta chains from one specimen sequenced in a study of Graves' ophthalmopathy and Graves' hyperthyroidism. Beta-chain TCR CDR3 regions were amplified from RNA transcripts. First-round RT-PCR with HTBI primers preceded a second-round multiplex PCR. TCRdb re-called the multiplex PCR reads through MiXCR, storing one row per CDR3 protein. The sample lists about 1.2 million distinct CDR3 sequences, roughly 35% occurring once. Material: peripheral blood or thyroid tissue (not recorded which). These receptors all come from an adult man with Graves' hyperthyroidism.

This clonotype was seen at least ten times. As DNA, the CDR3 is TGTGCCACCAGCAGAGATGGTTGGGGTTTGGGGACAAAGGATCAGCCCCAGCATTTT. Translating it yields CATSRDGWGLGTKDQPQHF. The V and J genes are TRBV15 and TRBJ1-5; TRBD1 is a possible D gene (6 bases). V was shortened by 0 bases and J by 5 bases, with 23 bases between the two germline ends. CDR1 LNHNV and CDR2 YYDKDF come from the germline V gene (reference sequence). The CDR3 is made up of 19 amino acids.

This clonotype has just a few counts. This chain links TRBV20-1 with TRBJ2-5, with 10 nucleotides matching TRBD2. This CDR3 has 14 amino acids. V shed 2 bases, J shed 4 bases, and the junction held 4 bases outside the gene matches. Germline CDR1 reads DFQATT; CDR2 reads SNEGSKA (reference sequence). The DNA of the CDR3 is TGCAGTGCTAGACTAGCGGGAGAGTCAGAGACCCAGTACTTC. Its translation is CSARLAGESETQYF.

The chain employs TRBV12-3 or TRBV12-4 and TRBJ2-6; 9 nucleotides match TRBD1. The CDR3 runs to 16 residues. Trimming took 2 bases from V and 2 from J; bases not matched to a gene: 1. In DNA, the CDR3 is TGTGCCAGCAGTTTACGGACAGGGGCTGGGGCCAACGTCCTGACTTTC. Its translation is CASSLRTGAGANVLTF.

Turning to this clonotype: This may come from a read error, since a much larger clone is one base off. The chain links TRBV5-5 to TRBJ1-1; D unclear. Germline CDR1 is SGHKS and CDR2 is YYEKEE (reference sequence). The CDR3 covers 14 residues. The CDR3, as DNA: TGTGCCAGCAGCTTAGAGTCCAGGATCACTGAAGCTCTCTTT. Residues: CASSLESRITEALF.

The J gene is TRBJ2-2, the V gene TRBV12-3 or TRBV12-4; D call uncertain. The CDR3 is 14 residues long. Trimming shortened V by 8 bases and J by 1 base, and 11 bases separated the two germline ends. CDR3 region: CASWFPENTGELFF. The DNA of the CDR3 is TGTGCCAGCTGGTTTCCGGAGAACACCGGGGAGCTGTTTTTT.

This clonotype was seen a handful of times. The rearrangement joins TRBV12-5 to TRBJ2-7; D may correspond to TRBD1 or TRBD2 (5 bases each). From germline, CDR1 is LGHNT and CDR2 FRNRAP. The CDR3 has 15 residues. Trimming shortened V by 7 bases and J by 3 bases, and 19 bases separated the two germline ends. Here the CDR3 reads CASANVGATLYEQYF. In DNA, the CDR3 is TGTGCTAGTGCCAATGTCGGGGCTACCCTCTACGAGCAGTACTTC.

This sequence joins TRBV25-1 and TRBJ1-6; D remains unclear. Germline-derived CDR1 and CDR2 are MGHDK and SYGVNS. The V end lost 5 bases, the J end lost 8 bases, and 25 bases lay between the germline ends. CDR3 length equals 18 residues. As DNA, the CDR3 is TGTGCCAGCAGTTCTCTTCGGAGGAAAATACAAATCGATTCACCCCTCCACTTT. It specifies CASSSLRRKIQIDSPLHF.

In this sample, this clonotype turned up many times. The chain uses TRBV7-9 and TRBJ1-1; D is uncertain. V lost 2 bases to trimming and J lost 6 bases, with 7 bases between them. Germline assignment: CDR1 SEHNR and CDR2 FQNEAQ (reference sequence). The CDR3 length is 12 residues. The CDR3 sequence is CASSLIRSEAFF. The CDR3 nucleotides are TGTGCCAGCAGCTTAATTCGATCTGAAGCTTTCTTT.

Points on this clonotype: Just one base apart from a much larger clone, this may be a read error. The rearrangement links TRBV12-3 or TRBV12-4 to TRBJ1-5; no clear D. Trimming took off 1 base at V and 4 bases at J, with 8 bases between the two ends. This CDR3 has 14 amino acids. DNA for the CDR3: TGTGCCAGCAGTTTAGAGGCCAATAATCAGCCCCAGCATTTT. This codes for CASSLEANNQPQHF.

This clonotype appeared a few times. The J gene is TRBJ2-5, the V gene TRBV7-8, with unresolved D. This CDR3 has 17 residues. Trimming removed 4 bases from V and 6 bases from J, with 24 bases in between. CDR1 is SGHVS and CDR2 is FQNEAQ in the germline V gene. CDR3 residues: CASSSPHDPHPAKTQYF. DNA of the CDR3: TGTGCCAGCAGCTCCCCCCACGATCCCCACCCAGCAAAGACCCAGTACTTC.

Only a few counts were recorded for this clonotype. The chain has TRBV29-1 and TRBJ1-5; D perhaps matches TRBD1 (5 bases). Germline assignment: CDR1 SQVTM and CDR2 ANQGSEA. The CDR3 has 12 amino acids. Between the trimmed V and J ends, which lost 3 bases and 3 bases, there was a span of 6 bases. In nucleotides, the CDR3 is TGCAGCGTTGACAGGGTCAATCAGCCCCAGCATTTT. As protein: CSVDRVNQPQHF. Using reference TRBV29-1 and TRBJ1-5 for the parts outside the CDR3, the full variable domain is SAVISQKPSRDICQRGTSLTIQCQVDSQVTMMFWYRQQPGQSLTLIATANQGSEATYESGFVIDKFPISRPNLTFSTLTVSNMSPEDSSIYLCSVDRVNQPQHFGDGTRLSIL.

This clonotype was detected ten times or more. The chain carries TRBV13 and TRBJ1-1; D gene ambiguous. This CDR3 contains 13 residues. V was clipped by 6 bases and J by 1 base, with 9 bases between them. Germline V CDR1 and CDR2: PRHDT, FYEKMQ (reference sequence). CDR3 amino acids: CASRISSNTEAFF. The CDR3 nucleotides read TGTGCCAGCAGAATCTCCTCGAACACTGAAGCTTTCTTT. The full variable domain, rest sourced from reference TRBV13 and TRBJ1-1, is AAGVIQSPRHLIKEKRETATLKCYPIPRHDTVYWYQQGPGQDPQFLISFYEKMQSDKGSIPDRFSAQQFSDYHSELNMSSLELGDSALYFCASRISSNTEAFFGQGTRLTVV.

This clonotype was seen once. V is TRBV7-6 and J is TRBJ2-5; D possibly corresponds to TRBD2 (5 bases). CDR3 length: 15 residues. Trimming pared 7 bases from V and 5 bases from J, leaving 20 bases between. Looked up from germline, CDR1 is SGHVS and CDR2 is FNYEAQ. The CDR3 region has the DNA TGTGCCAGCACCCTCACGGGGATGGGTGATGAGACCCAGTACTTC. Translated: CASTLTGMGDETQYF.

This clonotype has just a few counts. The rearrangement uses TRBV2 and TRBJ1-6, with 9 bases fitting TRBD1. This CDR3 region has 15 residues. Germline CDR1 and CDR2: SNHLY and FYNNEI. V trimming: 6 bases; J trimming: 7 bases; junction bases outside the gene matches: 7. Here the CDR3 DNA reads TGTGCCAGCAGGGTGACAGGGGGAGGGAATTCACCCCTCCACTTT. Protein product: CASRVTGGGNSPLHF.

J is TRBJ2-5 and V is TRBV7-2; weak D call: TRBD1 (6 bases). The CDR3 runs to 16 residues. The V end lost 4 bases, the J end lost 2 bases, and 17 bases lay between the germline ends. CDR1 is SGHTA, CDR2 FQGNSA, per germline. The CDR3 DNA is TGTGCCAGCAGCTACAGAAAGATTCAGGGGCAAGAGACCCAGTACTTC. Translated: CASSYRKIQGQETQYF.

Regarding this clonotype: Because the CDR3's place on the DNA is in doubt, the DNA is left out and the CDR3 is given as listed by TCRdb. The chain's CDR3 is CASSFLAGGGGHTF. V usage is TRBV28 and J usage is TRBJ1-2; TRBD1, the D gene given by the table, was not confirmed from the DNA. Germline CDR1 is MDHEN and CDR2 is SYDVKM. A total of 14 residues make up the CDR3, ends included.

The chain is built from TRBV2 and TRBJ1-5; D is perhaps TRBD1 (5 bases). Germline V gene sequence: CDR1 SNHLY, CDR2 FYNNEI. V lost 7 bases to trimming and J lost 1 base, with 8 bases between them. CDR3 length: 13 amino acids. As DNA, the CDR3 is TGTGCCAGCATGGGACGCAGCAATCAGCCCCAGCATTTT. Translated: CASMGRSNQPQHF.

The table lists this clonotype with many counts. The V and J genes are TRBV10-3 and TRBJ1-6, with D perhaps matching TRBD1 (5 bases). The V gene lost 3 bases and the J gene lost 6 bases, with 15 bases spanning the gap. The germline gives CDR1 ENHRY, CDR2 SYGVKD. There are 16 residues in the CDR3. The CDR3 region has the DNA TGTGCCATCAGTGACGTTGGGGGTCATGGTAATTCACCCCTCCACTTT. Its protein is CAISDVGGHGNSPLHF.

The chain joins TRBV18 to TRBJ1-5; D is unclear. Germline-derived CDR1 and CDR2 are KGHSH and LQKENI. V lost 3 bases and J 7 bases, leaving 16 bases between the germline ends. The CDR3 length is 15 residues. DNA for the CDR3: TGTGCCAGCTCACCCGATACGTGGACGGGGCAGCCCCAGCATTTT. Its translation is CASSPDTWTGQPQHF.

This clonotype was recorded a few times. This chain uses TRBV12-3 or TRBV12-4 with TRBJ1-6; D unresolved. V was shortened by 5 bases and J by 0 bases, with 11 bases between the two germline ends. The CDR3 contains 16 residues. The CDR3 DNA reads TGTGCCAGCAGTGAAGAAGATAGCTCCTATAATTCACCCCTCCACTTT. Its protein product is CASSEEDSSYNSPLHF.

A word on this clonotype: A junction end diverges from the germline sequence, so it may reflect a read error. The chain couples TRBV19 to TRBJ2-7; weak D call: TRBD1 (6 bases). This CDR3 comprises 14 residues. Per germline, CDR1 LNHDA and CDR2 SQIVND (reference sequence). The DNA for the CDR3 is TGCGCCAGCAGCCAAGAGAGCAGGGGTCGCGAGCAGTACTTC. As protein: CASSQESRGREQYF.

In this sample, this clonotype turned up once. Written as DNA, the CDR3 is TGCAGCCACACACCGGGACAGGGGACACCACCCCTCCACTTT. Its protein is CSHTPGQGTPPLHF. The gene calls are TRBV29-1 and TRBJ1-6; TRBD1 matches at 10 bases. Germline V lookup: CDR1 SQVTM, CDR2 ANQGSEA. The V and J ends lost 8 bases and 11 bases, in that order; junction bases with no gene match: 12. CDR3 size: 14 residues. The variable domain in full, completed from reference TRBV29-1 and TRBJ1-6, reads SAVISQKPSRDICQRGTSLTIQCQVDSQVTMMFWYRQQPGQSLTLIATANQGSEATYESGFVIDKFPISRPNLTFSTLTVSNMSPEDSSIYLCSHTPGQGTPPLHFGNGTRLTVT.

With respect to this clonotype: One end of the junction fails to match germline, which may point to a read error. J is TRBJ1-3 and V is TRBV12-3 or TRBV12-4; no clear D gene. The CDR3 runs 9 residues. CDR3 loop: CASREGLSF. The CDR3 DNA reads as TGTGCCAGCCGTGAAGGTCTTAGTTTT.

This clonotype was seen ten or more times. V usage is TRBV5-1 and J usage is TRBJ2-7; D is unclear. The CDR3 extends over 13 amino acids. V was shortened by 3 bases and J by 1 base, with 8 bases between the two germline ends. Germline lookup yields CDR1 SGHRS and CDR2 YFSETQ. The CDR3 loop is CASSSGRSYEQYF. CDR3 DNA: TGCGCCAGCAGCTCCGGACGGTCCTACGAGCAGTACTTC.

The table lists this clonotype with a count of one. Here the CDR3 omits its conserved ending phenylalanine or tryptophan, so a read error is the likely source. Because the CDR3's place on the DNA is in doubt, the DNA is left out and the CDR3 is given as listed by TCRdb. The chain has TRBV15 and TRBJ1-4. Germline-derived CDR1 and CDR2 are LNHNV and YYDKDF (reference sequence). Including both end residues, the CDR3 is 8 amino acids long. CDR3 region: CATSRDVY.

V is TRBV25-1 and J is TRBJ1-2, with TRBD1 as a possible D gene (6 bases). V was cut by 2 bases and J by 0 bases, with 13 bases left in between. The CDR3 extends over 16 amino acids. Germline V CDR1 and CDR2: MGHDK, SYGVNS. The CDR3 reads CASSEMGQGTNYGYTF. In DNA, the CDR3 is TGTGCCAGCAGTGAAATGGGGCAGGGGACTAACTATGGCTACACCTTC.

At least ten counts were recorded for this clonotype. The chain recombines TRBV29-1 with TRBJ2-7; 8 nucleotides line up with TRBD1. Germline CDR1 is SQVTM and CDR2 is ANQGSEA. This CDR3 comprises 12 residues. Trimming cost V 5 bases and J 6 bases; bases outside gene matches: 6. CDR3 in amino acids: CSVLGTGREQYF. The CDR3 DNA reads TGCAGCGTTCTCGGGACAGGCCGCGAGCAGTACTTC.

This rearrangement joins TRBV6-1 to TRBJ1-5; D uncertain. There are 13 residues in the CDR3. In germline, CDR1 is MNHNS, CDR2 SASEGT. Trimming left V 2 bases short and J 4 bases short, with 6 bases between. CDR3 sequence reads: CASSENRNQPQHF. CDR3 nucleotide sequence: TGTGCCAGCAGTGAAAATAGAAATCAGCCCCAGCATTTT.

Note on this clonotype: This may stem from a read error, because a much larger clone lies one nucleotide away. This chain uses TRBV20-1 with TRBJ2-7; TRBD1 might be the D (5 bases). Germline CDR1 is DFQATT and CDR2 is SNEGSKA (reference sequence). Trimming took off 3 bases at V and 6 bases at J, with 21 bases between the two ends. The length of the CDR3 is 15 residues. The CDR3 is CSASGLTGRAGEQYF. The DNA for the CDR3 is TGCAGTGCTAGCGGTCTTACGGGCAGGGCTGGCGAGCAGTACTTC.